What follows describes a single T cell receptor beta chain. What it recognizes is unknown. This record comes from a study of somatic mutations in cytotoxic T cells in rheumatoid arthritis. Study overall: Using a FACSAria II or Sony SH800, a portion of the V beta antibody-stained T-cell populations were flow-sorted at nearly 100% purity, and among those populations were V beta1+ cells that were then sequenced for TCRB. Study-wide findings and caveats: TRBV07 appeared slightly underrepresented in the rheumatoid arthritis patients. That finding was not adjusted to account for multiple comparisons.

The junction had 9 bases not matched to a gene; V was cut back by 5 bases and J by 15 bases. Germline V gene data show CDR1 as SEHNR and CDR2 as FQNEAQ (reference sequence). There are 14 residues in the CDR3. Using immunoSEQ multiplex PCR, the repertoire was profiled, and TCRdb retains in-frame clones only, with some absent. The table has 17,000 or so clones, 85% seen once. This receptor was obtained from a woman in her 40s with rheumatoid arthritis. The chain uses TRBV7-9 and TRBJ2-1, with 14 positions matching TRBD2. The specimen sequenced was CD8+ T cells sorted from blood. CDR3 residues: CASSLGLAGELWFF. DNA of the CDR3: TGTGCCAGCAGCCTGGGACTAGCGGGAGAACTGTGGTTCTTC.